A selection of T cell receptor beta chains follows, all from one sample in a study of cytomegalovirus exposure and HLA in healthy donors. Assay: immunoSEQ multiplex PCR; the TCRdb copy retains only in-frame clones and omits some. Among some 96,000 clones listed, around 80% were seen once. Sample: PBMCs. The source of these receptors is a woman aged 60 to 75 in good health and CMV-seronegative. CDR3s include the opening cysteine and the closing phenylalanine or tryptophan. Not all rows give a size; the values are once, few, many and, for expanded clones, a class.

v_call clone_size cdr3_aa
TRBV28 few CASRRGAGAALGNYGYTF
TRBV5-1 . CASSLEAGRNEQYF
TRBV25-1 . CASSGASFSYSYNEQFF
TRBV6-5 few CASSQNVAGAGTQYF
TRBV7-2 . CASSSTGGMYEQYF
TRBV6-6 . CASSNVGNEQFF
TRBV6-5 . CASSYSTQAGNTIYF
TRBV7-8 once CASSLRLAADTQYF
TRBV6-5 . CASIPSGRAGTQYF
TRBV6-5 . CASSSGGHRGELFF
TRBV5-1 . CASSTIPGTTETQYF
TRBV5-1 few CASSQQADYNEQFF
TRBV7-8 . CASSGGDGGPPYNEQFF
TRBV29-1 . CSAPSGGTGELFF
TRBV7-6 . CASSTPLGTLQETQYF
TRBV7-9 . CASSLVVAIPNNEQFF
TRBV5-1 . CASSINFGSNYGYTF
TRBV19 . CASSKQGREQYF
TRBV7-9 . CASSLGTNQETQYF
TRBV9 . CASSDRRVPNEQFF